This record covers a single T cell receptor beta chain. As yet, its antigen is unknown. This entry is derived from a study of ipilimumab plus nivolumab after autologous stem cell transplantation. Patients got 3 mg/kg IV nivolumab weeks 1, 4, 7, 10, then biweekly through week 26. The CDR3 consists of 17 residues. The junction had 15 bases not matched to a gene; V was cut back by 4 bases and J by 5 bases. Germline-derived CDR1 and CDR2 are LNHDA and SQIVND (reference sequence). Whole-study findings and limits: Authors suggest TCR repertoire, Treg phenotype and gut microbiota support further study.

Here immunoSEQ multiplex PCR was the method, and the copy in TCRdb shows in-frame clones only, minus some. The sample contains roughly 45,000 clones, about 88% of which appear only once. V usage is TRBV19 and J usage is TRBJ2-5; 8 positions match TRBD2. This specimen consisted of PBMCs, obtained in a trial of ipilimumab plus nivolumab as post-transplant consolidation. This sequence originates from a male donor with multiple myeloma. Here the CDR3 reads CASSTTTGTRGTETQYF. CDR3 nucleotides: TGTGCCAGTAGTACCACCACCGGGACTAGAGGGACCGAGACCCAGTACTTC.